The clone carrying this T cell receptor beta chain appeared a few times. Its cognate antigen is unknown. This record comes from a study of radiation and T cells in renal cell carcinoma. Overall study: Nephrectomy followed 15 Gy stereotactic body radiation by 4 weeks. General observations from the study: Without pretreatment biopsies, baseline tumor clonotype presence was undetermined. Top tumor clonotypes rose in blood 2 weeks post-radiation, then contracted.

As to time point: blood 2 weeks post-SBRT. Treatment described: 15 Gy SBRT to primary tumor, nephrectomy 4 weeks later. V lost 3 bases, J lost 7 bases, and 13 bases lay in between. The CDR3 consists of 15 residues. The germline CDR1 and CDR2 sequences are KGHSH and LQKENI. Sequenced by immunoSEQ multiplex PCR; TCRdb stores in-frame clones only, minus some. There are about 130,000 clones in the sample; around 81% occur only once, and roughly 6% lies in the top ten. The sample here was blood, taken from a patient whose treatment included radiotherapy and nephrectomy. This chain joins TRBV18 and TRBJ1-6, with a weak D call TRBD1 (5 bases). The receptor comes from a man between 45 and 60 years old with renal cell carcinoma. CDR3 DNA sequence: TGTGCCAGCTCACCGTTCCGGGACGCAAATTCACCCCTCCACTTT. Its translation is CASSPFRDANSPLHF. The full variable domain, its missing parts supplied by reference TRBV18 and TRBJ1-6, is NAGVMQNPRHLVRRRGQEARLRCSPMKGHSHVYWYRQLPEEGLKFMVYLQKENIIDESGMPKERFSAEFPKEGPSILRIQQVVRGDSAAYFCASSPFRDANSPLHFGNGTRLTVT.